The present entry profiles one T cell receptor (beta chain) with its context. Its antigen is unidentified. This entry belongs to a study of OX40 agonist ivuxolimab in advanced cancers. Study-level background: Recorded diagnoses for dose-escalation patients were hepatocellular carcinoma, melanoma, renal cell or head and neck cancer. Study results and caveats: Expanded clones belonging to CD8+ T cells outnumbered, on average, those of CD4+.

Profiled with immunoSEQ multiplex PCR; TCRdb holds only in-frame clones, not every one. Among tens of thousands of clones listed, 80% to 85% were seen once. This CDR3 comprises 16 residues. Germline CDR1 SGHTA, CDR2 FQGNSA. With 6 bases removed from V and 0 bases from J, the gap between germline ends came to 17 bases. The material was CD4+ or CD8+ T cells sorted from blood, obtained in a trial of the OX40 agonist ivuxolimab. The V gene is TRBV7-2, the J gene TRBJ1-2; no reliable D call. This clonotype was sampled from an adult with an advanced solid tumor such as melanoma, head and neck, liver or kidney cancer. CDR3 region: CASSLLGMQANYGYTF. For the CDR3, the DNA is TGTGCCAGCAGTCTTCTCGGTATGCAGGCTAACTATGGCTACACCTTC. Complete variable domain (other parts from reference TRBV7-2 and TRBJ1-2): GAGVSQSPSNKVTEKGKDVELRCDPISGHTALYWYRQSLGQGLEFLIYFQGNSAPDKSGLPSDRFSAERTGGSVSTLTIQRTQQEDSAVYLCASSLLGMQANYGYTFGSGTRLTVV.